This T cell receptor beta chain derives from a study of T cell clones after liver transplantation. The overall study: Subjects received no induction therapy and standard immunosuppression until randomization at 12-24 months post-transplant.

Germline CDR1 and CDR2: MNHNY and SVGAGI (reference sequence). Trimming took off 2 bases at V and 1 base at J, with 11 bases between the two ends. The CDR3 totals 15 residues. A word on this clone: Its antigen is still unknown.

Only in-frame clones appear in the TCRdb table, and some are missing; sequencing was by immunoSEQ multiplex PCR. There are over 55,000 clones in the sample; around three quarters occur only once, and about 2.6% lies in the top ten. Sorting of unstimulated PBMCs yielded separate CD3+CD4+ and CD3+CD8+ fractions. Study observations and caveats: In 5 of 8 subjects, circulating graft-donor-reactive CD4 TCRbeta sequences fell significantly after transplant.

The sample in question was CD4+ T cells from blood, obtained at the approximately 16-month timepoint. The sequence was collected from a human patient who received a liver transplant. The T cells may partly be graft donor cells. The rearrangement links TRBV6-6 to TRBJ1-1; D is ambiguous. The CDR3 here is CASSYGQLANTEAFF. The CDR3 region has the DNA TGTGCCAGCAGTTACGGGCAGCTTGCGAACACTGAAGCTTTCTTT.